This entry features one T cell receptor (beta chain) sequence. The antigen remains undetermined. The data are from a study of cytomegalovirus exposure and HLA in healthy donors. Study outcomes and limitations: A later examination showed that TCR association rates differed by HLA locus, with DRB1 most and HLA-C fewest.

From germline, CDR1 is SGHRS and CDR2 YFSETQ. This CDR3 region has 17 residues. V was clipped by 5 bases and J by 14 bases; unmatched bases: 20. PCR amplification relied on 60 Vbeta primers (plus 13 Jbeta primers). As originally analysed: Later, 65 million to 85 million unique TCR beta chains were counted in an analysis, and 10 million to 12 million of them were shared. Profiling relied on immunoSEQ multiplex PCR, and the TCRdb table lists in-frame clones only, not all of them. Clone size and the V and J calls come from that table; the DNA yielded D and trimming. Of under 150,000 clones in the sample, about 82% were seen once.

The V and J genes are TRBV5-1 and TRBJ2-1; 12 bases fit TRBD1. The source of this sequence is a boy younger than 18 in good health and CMV-seronegative. Specimen: PBMCs. CDR3 loop: CASRMWPPGQGAGGEFF. CDR3 in DNA: TGCGCCAGCAGGATGTGGCCTCCGGGACAGGGGGCCGGGGGGGAGTTCTTC.